This entry concerns a single T cell receptor (beta chain). With a much larger clone just one base away, this may be a read error. This entry belongs to a study of glioma-infiltrating T cells. Germline V CDR1 and CDR2: MNHEY, SMNVEV (reference sequence). This CDR3 is built from 12 residues. V was pared by 5 bases and J by 9 bases, with 12 bases between. Amplification of TCR alpha and beta CDR3 regions from RNA used iRepertoire nested multiplex PCR. TCRdb passed the multiplex PCR reads through MiXCR, listing each CDR3 protein once. The sample records a few hundred thousand distinct CDR3 sequences, around 45% being singletons.

Sequencing was carried out using glioma tissue, nonneoplastic brain tissue, or PBMCs (not recorded which). The sequence came from a human donor with low-grade glioma or glioblastoma, undergoing nonglioma brain surgery, or in good health (not recorded which). The genes are TRBV27 and TRBJ2-3; possibly TRBD2 for D (5 bases). The DNA of the CDR3 is TGTGCCAGCAGTATGCTGAGAGGGACGCAGTATTTT. Translation: CASSMLRGTQYF.